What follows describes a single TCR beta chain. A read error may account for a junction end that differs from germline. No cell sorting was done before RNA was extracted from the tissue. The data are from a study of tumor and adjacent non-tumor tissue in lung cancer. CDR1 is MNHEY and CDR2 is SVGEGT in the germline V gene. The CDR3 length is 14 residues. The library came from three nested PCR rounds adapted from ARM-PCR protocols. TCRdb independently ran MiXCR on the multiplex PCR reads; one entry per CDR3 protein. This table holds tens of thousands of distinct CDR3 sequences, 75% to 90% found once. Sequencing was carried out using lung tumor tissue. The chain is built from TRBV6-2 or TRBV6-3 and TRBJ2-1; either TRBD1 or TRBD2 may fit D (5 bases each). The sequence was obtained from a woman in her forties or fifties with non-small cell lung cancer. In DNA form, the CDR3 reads TGTGTCAGCAGTGCCCGGGACCGACACAATGAGCAGTTCTTC. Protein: CVSSARDRHNEQFF.